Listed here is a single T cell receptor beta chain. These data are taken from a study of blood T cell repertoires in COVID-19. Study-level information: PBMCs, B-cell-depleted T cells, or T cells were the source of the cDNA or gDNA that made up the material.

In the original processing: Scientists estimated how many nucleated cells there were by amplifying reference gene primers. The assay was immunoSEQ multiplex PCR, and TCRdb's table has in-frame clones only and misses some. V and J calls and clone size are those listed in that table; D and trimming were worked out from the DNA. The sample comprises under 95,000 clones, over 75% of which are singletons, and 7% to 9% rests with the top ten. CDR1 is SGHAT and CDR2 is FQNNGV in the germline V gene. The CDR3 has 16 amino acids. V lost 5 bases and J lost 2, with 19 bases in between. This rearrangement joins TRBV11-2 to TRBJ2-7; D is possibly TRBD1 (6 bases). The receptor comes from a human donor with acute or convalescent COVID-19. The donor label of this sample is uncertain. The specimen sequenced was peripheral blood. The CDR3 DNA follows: TGTGCCAGCAGCCCAGGTGTGGGACAACAAACCTACGAGCAGTACTTC. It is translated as CASSPGVGQQTYEQYF.